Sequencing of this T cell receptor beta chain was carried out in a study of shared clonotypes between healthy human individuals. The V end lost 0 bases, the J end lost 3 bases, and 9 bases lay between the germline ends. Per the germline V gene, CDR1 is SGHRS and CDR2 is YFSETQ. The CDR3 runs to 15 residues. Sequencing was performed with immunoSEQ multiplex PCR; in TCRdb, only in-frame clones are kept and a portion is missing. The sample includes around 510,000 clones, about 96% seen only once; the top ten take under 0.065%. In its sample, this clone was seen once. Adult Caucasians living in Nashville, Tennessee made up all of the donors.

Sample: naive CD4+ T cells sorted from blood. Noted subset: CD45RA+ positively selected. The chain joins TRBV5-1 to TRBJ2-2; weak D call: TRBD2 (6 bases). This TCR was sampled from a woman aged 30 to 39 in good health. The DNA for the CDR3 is TGCGCCAGCAGCTTGGCGGGAGAACACACCGGGGAGCTGTTTTTT. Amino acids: CASSLAGEHTGELFF.